The 27 T cell receptor beta chains reported below all come from one sample, sequenced in a study of long-term antiretroviral therapy in people with HIV. It was version v3.0 of the immunoSEQ assay that was run at survey level. Libraries were prepared by immunoSEQ multiplex PCR; TCRdb keeps only in-frame clonotypes and omits some of them. This sample yields about 21,000 clones, of which roughly nine tenths are seen a single time; 9.2% belongs to the top ten. Sequencing used unsorted PBMCs, obtained about 4.1 years before starting antiretroviral therapy. These receptors all come from a woman between 25 and 40 years old with HIV.

The V and J genes are TRBV18 and TRBJ2-6; D not certain. V lost 1 base and J 4 bases, leaving 11 bases between the germline ends. Germline V gene data show CDR1 as KGHSH and CDR2 as LQKENI. The CDR3 has 16 amino acids. CDR3 in amino acids: CASSPRSGTGANVLTF. CDR3 nucleotides: TGTGCCAGCTCACCACGTAGTGGCACCGGGGCCAACGTCCTGACTTTC.

This chain uses TRBV5-6 with TRBJ2-1; D tentatively reads TRBD1 or TRBD2 (5 bases each). There are 12 residues in the CDR3. CDR1 and CDR2 (germline): SGHDT, YYEEEE. Between the trimmed V and J ends, which lost 4 bases and 10 bases, there was a span of 12 bases. The CDR3 DNA sequence: TGTGCCAGCAGCCAACTAGACAGAGAGCAGTTCTTC. Translating it yields CASSQLDREQFF.

The chain links TRBV4-1 to TRBJ1-4, with 9 bases fitting TRBD1. CDR3 length: 15 amino acids. The V and J ends lost 4 bases and 8 bases, in that order; junction bases with no gene match: 8. Per germline, CDR1 MGHRA and CDR2 YSYEKL. Here the CDR3 DNA reads TGCGCCAGCAGCCTAAGGACAGGGGTTGAGGAAAAACTGTTTTTT. This codes for CASSLRTGVEEKLFF.

The chain combines TRBV7-2 with TRBJ2-7; weak D call: TRBD2 (5 bases). This CDR3 has 13 amino acids. V dropped 1 base and J dropped 2 bases, with 6 bases sitting between them. Germline V gene sequence: CDR1 SGHTA, CDR2 FQGNSA. The CDR3 protein is CASSLEGAYEQYF. CDR3 nucleotides: TGTGCCAGCAGCTTAGAGGGAGCCTACGAGCAGTACTTC.

The rearrangement uses TRBV19 and TRBJ1-2, with D maybe TRBD1 (5 bases). CDR1 is LNHDA, CDR2 SQIVND, per germline (reference sequence). Deletions cut 8 bases from V and 7 bases from J, with 11 bases between. The CDR3 covers 11 residues. The DNA for the CDR3 is TGTGCCAGTGGTCTGGGGGGTGGCTACACCTTC. Amino acid sequence: CASGLGGGYTF.

The chain carries TRBV7-2 and TRBJ1-2; tentatively, D is TRBD1 (5 bases). V lost 5 bases and J lost 0, with 13 bases in between. The CDR3 sequence is 15 residues long. The germline gives CDR1 SGHTA, CDR2 FQGNSA. DNA for the CDR3: TGTGCCAGCAGCCCTACAGGCCTTACTAACTATGGCTACACCTTC. Translated: CASSPTGLTNYGYTF.

The gene calls are TRBV19 and TRBJ2-7; the D is unclear. The CDR3 has 14 residues. Germline loops: CDR1 LNHDA, CDR2 SQIVND (reference sequence). The V and J ends lost 3 bases and 4 bases respectively, with 13 bases between them. This CDR3 reads CASSIWGTAYEQYF. DNA for the CDR3: TGTGCCAGTAGTATCTGGGGAACAGCTTACGAGCAGTACTTC.

The chain combines TRBV7-9 with TRBJ2-5, with no clear D. The CDR3 length is 15 residues. Trimming pared 2 bases from V and 0 bases from J, leaving 10 bases between. CDR1 is SEHNR, CDR2 FQNEAQ, per germline (reference sequence). The CDR3, as DNA: TGTGCCAGCAGCTTATCTCTGGGCCACCAAGAGACCCAGTACTTC. This translates into CASSLSLGHQETQYF.

V and J are TRBV25-1 and TRBJ1-1, with D possibly matching TRBD1 (5 bases). With 4 bases removed from V and 5 bases from J, the gap between germline ends came to 11 bases. Germline CDR1 is MGHDK and CDR2 is SYGVNS. CDR3 length: 13 amino acids. CDR3 nucleotides: TGTGCCAGCAGTGGGGGTCAGGGTACTGAAGCTTTCTTT. Encoded protein: CASSGGQGTEAFF.

This clone was detected once. The rearrangement links TRBV5-8 to TRBJ1-2; D is undetermined. Germline lookup yields CDR1 SGHTS and CDR2 YDEGEE. The CDR3 spans 15 residues. The germline V and J ends were trimmed by 4 bases and 4 bases, with 17 bases remaining between them. CDR3 bases: TGTGCCAGCAGCATAGGCGGGCTATACGGCTATGGCTACACCTTC. Protein product: CASSIGGLYGYGYTF.

The rearrangement uses TRBV18 and TRBJ2-5; D is ambiguous. Germline V CDR1 and CDR2: KGHSH, LQKENI. There are 14 residues in the CDR3. Between the trimmed V and J ends, which lost 0 bases and 3 bases, there was a span of 8 bases. CDR3 bases: TGTGCCAGCTCACCACCGTCGGGCGAAGAGACCCAGTACTTC. Translation: CASSPPSGEETQYF.

The chain links TRBV7-2 to TRBJ2-3; possibly TRBD2 for D (6 bases). Trimming stripped 6 bases from V and 6 bases from J, with 10 bases between. Germline V gene data show CDR1 as SGHTA and CDR2 as FQGNSA. CDR3 length: 12 residues. The CDR3 sequence is CASRTGVDTQYF. CDR3 sequence (DNA): TGTGCCAGCAGGACGGGGGTGGATACGCAGTATTTT.

This clone was counted once. The chain employs TRBV10-3 and TRBJ2-7, with D perhaps matching TRBD2 (6 bases). Looked up from germline, CDR1 is ENHRY and CDR2 is SYGVKD. This CDR3 is built from 12 residues. V was clipped by 8 bases and J by 7 bases, with 15 bases between them. DNA for the CDR3: TGTGCCATCGGGGACTCAAAAACAGAGCAGTACTTC. Translating it yields CAIGDSKTEQYF.

The chain couples TRBV7-3 to TRBJ1-1; D remains unclear. This CDR3 spans 16 amino acids. V shed 5 bases and J shed 4 bases, with 20 bases lying between them. Per germline, CDR1 SGHTA and CDR2 FQGTGA. In DNA, the CDR3 is TGTGCCAGCAGCCTCTCACCCACATGGGTTGGCACTGAAGCTTTCTTT. It codes for CASSLSPTWVGTEAFF.

The rearrangement joins TRBV27 to TRBJ1-2, with a tentative D call TRBD1 (5 bases). The V end was cut by 5 bases, the J end by 4 bases, with 14 bases between. The CDR3 covers 14 residues. Germline CDR1 reads MNHEY; CDR2 reads SMNVEV (reference sequence). This CDR3 is CASSPGTPIYGYTF. CDR3 DNA sequence: TGTGCCAGCAGTCCAGGGACGCCCATCTATGGCTACACCTTC.

The rearrangement joins TRBV7-2 to TRBJ2-3; 7 bases line up with TRBD2. Trimming removed 1 base from V and 2 bases from J; junction bases left unmatched: 6. Germline assignment: CDR1 SGHTA and CDR2 FQGNSA. The CDR3 covers 16 residues. The CDR3 nucleotides are TGTGCCAGCAGCTTAGTTGGCGGGGGAGTCACAGATACGCAGTATTTT. Its translation is CASSLVGGGVTDTQYF.

The chain combines TRBV21-1 with TRBJ1-3; TRBD1 was called by the table and not checked on the DNA. TRBV21-1 is marked as a pseudogene. The CDR3 runs 15 residues. In DNA form, the CDR3 reads TGTGCCAGCAGAAGCAGGCTAGGGGCAGGAAACACCATATATTTT. Its protein is CASRSRLGAGNTIYF.

V gene TRBV7-9 combines with J gene TRBJ2-2, with TRBD1 matching 7 bases. CDR1 and CDR2 (germline): SEHNR, FQNEAQ (reference sequence). V gave up 0 bases and J gave up 6 bases; unmatched junction bases: 7. This CDR3 comprises 16 residues. The CDR3 loop is CASSLAGRGKAGELFF. The CDR3 nucleotides are TGTGCCAGCAGCTTAGCCGGCAGGGGGAAGGCCGGGGAGCTGTTTTTT.

This sequence joins TRBV4-1 and TRBJ1-3; 10 bases are a match to TRBD1. Trimming took 4 bases from V and 0 from J; bases not matched to a gene: 6. The V gene's germline CDR1 is MGHRA and CDR2 YSYEKL. CDR3 length: 17 residues. The CDR3 here is CASSPWTGGDSGNTIYF. In nucleotides, the CDR3 is TGCGCCAGCAGCCCCTGGACAGGGGGTGACTCTGGAAACACCATATATTTT.

V is TRBV18 and J is TRBJ2-2, with D perhaps matching TRBD2 (5 bases). Germline CDR1 reads KGHSH; CDR2 reads LQKENI. CDR3 length: 14 residues. V lost 4 bases and J 2 bases, leaving 8 bases between the germline ends. The CDR3 spells CASSLGVNTGELFF. CDR3 sequence (DNA): TGTGCCAGCTCACTCGGGGTAAACACCGGGGAGCTGTTTTTT. Full variable domain (remainder filled in from reference TRBV18 and TRBJ2-2): NAGVMQNPRHLVRRRGQEARLRCSPMKGHSHVYWYRQLPEEGLKFMVYLQKENIIDESGMPKERFSAEFPKEGPSILRIQQVVRGDSAAYFCASSLGVNTGELFFGEGSRLTVL.

The V call is TRBV5-1, the J call TRBJ2-6; D possibly corresponds to TRBD1 (5 bases). Germline assignment: CDR1 SGHRS and CDR2 YFSETQ. This CDR3 is built from 16 residues. V dropped 1 base and J dropped 3 bases, with 11 bases sitting between them. The DNA for the CDR3 is TGCGCCAGCAGCTTGTCAGGGTTGAGTGGGGCCAACGTCCTGACTTTC. It specifies CASSLSGLSGANVLTF.

V gene TRBV19 combines with J gene TRBJ2-2, with unresolved D. The CDR3 runs to 16 residues. Per the germline V gene, CDR1 is LNHDA and CDR2 is SQIVND (reference sequence). V was trimmed by 5 bases and J by 0 bases, leaving 13 bases between them. CDR3 in amino acids: CASSSRTDANTGELFF. In nucleotides, the CDR3 is TGTGCCAGTAGTTCACGGACGGACGCGAACACCGGGGAGCTGTTTTTT.

V gene TRBV5-1 combines with J gene TRBJ2-3; the match to TRBD2 covers 7 bases. Germline V gene data show CDR1 as SGHRS and CDR2 as YFSETQ. After removal of 0 bases from V and 4 bases from J, the junction contained 2 bases not matched to a gene. The CDR3 runs to 14 residues. Here the CDR3 reads CASSLGGGADTQYF. DNA of the CDR3: TGCGCCAGCAGCTTGGGTGGGGGGGCAGATACGCAGTATTTT.

J is TRBJ1-1 and V is TRBV5-4; 9 bases match TRBD1. Losses at the gene ends were 4 bases for V and 8 bases for J; bases not matched to a gene: 3. The CDR3 has 12 residues. Germline V gives CDR1 SGHNT, CDR2 YYREEE (reference sequence). This chain's CDR3 is CASSRTGEEAFF. CDR3 DNA: TGTGCCAGCAGCCGGACAGGGGAGGAAGCTTTCTTT.

The chain carries TRBV19 and TRBJ1-3; D is undetermined. There are 16 residues in the CDR3. Trimming pared 3 bases from V and 0 bases from J, leaving 12 bases between. The V gene's germline CDR1 is LNHDA and CDR2 SQIVND (reference sequence). CDR3 bases: TGTGCCAGTAGTATTCGCCCTGACGTCTCTGGAAACACCATATATTTT. It translates to CASSIRPDVSGNTIYF.

This chain links TRBV7-2 with TRBJ2-7; the match to TRBD1 covers 9 bases. The CDR3 has 15 amino acids. Germline V gene lookup returns CDR1 SGHTA and CDR2 FQGNSA. V was clipped by 5 bases and J by 6 bases; unmatched bases: 11. DNA for the CDR3: TGTGCCAGCAGCGTCTTCCGGGACAGGGTGAGCGAGCAGTACTTC. As protein: CASSVFRDRVSEQYF. The full variable domain, rest sourced from reference TRBV7-2 and TRBJ2-7, is GAGVSQSPSNKVTEKGKDVELRCDPISGHTALYWYRQSLGQGLEFLIYFQGNSAPDKSGLPSDRFSAERTGGSVSTLTIQRTQQEDSAVYLCASSVFRDRVSEQYFGPGTRLTVT.

This chain joins TRBV29-1 and TRBJ2-5; TRBD2 matches at 9 bases. J gave up 5 bases and V 4 bases, and 2 bases lay outside the gene matches. The CDR3 totals 12 residues. CDR1 SQVTM and CDR2 ANQGSEA come from the germline V gene. DNA of the CDR3: TGCAGCGTTGTAGCGGGGGTGGAGACCCAGTACTTC. The encoded protein is CSVVAGVETQYF.